Included here is one T cell receptor (beta chain) sequence, with context. Its antigen remains unidentified. Libraries were prepared by immunoSEQ multiplex PCR; TCRdb keeps only in-frame clonotypes and omits some of them. The repertoire holds about 150,000 clones, with about 92% as singletons. The sample comes from a study of OX40 agonist ivuxolimab in advanced cancers. The study's findings and limits: At 0.1 to 3.0 mg/kg, CD4+ and CD8+ blood T cells expanded clonally by week 6. Still undetermined is the antigen specificity of the expanded peripheral T cells.

The receptor was isolated from an adult with an advanced solid tumor such as melanoma, head and neck, liver or kidney cancer. Here the sequenced sample was CD4+ or CD8+ T cells sorted from blood, taken in a trial of the OX40 agonist ivuxolimab.

The CDR3 loop is CASSPPGRTGEQYF. The CDR3, as DNA: TGTGCCAGCTCACCTCCTGGAAGGACAGGGGAGCAGTACTTC. J is TRBJ2-7 and V is TRBV18, with 8 bases identical to TRBD1. Germline V gives CDR1 KGHSH, CDR2 LQKENI. The V segment lost 3 bases and the J segment 7 bases; nucleotides outside the gene matches: 8. The CDR3 is 14 amino acids.